This T cell receptor (beta chain) was sequenced in a study of blood T cells in healthy people across ages. Study findings and constraints: Older age coincided with a roughly linear decline in TCR beta diversity per million T cells.

This clonotype was detected ten times or more. The antigen remains undetermined. The CDR3 is 14 residues long. V was shortened by 3 bases and J by 1 base, with 8 bases between the two germline ends. In germline, CDR1 is LNHNV, CDR2 YYDKDF (reference sequence). Each of the donors had approximately 10 milliliters of peripheral blood drawn into EDTA-treated Vacutainer tubes. Alongside a J-beta primer mix, a sample-barcoded 5' primer served in a second PCR lasting roughly 6 to 11 cycles. Each cDNA molecule carried a tag from a template-switch adaptor that contained 12 random nucleotides. A single record per CDR3 protein comes from TCRdb applying MiXCR to the 5' RACE reads. The table has roughly 900,000 distinct CDR3 sequences, around 28% seen once.

The chain uses TRBV15 and TRBJ2-3; D is possibly TRBD1 or TRBD2 (6 bases each). The source of this sequence is a woman older than 75 in good health. Sequencing was done on a sample of blood. CDR3 in amino acids: CATSSRGGTDTQYF. CDR3 sequence (DNA): TGTGCCACCAGCAGTAGGGGGGGCACAGATACGCAGTATTTT.